The entry that follows covers one T cell receptor beta chain sequence. The antigen is unknown. Amplification used 60 Vbeta primers and 13 Jbeta primers. Sequencing was performed with immunoSEQ multiplex PCR; in TCRdb, only in-frame clones are kept and a portion is missing. The table shows roughly 190,000 clones, with around 77% occurring only once. Nominally healthy donors were sampled, though unrecorded immune exposures were likely. These data originate in a study of cytomegalovirus exposure and HLA in healthy donors. General study results and limits: Most likely, a cluster of highly shared sequence variants arose as a sequencing artifact.

Sequencing was done on a sample of PBMCs. This sequence originates from a woman in her late teens or twenties in good health and CMV-seronegative.

The CDR3 DNA reads TGTGCCAGCAGCTTAGCGGGAGGGGGGTCCGGGGAGCTGTTTTTT. It specifies CASSLAGGGSGELFF. The chain recombines TRBV7-2 with TRBJ2-2, with D tentatively TRBD2 (7 bases). Trimming cost V 0 bases and J 6 bases, with 11 bases left between them. Germline CDR1 is SGHTA and CDR2 is FQGNSA. This CDR3 region has 15 residues. The full variable domain, with the rest looked up from reference TRBV7-2 and TRBJ2-2, is GAGVSQSPSNKVTEKGKDVELRCDPISGHTALYWYRQSLGQGLEFLIYFQGNSAPDKSGLPSDRFSAERTGGSVSTLTIQRTQQEDSAVYLCASSLAGGGSGELFFGEGSRLTVL.